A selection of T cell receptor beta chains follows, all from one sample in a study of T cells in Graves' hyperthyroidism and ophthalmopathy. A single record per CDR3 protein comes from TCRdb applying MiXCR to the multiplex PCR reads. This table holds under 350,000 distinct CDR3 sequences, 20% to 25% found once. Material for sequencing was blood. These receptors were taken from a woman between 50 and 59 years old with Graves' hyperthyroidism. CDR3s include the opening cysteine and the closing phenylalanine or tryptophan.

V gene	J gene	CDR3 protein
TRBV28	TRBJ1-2	CASSFGYGYTF
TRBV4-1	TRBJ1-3	CASSQPRESGNTIYF
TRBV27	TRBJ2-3	CASSYSRGGATDTQYF
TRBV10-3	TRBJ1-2	CAISDHRDSYGYTF
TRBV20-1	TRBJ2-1	CSARDNPLGSYNEQFF
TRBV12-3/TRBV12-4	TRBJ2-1	CASSGTRRSEQFF
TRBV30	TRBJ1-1	CAGTADLNTEAFF
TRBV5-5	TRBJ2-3	CASSLAKGLISDTQYF
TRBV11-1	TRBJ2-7	CASSSPGPHYEQYF
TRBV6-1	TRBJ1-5	CASSQTGQGGLQPQHF
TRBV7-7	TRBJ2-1	CASSSGGGGNEQFF
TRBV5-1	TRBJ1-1	CASSAYRSMNTEAFF
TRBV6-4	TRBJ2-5	CASSDQSGETQYF
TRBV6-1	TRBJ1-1	CASSTSGGRNTEAFF
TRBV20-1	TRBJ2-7	CSARGGTGDNEQYF
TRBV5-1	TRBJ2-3	CASSTRGPTDTQYF
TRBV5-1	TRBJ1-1	CASSLGLGNTEAFF
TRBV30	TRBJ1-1	CAWSVEANTEAFF
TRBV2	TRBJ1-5	CASTPDVGNQPQHF
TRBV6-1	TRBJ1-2	CASRIREGYGYTF
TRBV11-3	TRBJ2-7	CASSLDLGSGSYEQYF
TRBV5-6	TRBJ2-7	CASSLVGRVEQYF
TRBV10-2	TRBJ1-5	CASSERTDLDKKGNQPQHF
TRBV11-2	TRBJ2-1	CASSLVTSGRSEQFF
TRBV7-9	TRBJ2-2	CASSLTTGENTGELFF
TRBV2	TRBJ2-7	CASSGQVGLSYEQYF
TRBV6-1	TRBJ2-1	CASTKLGYNEQFF
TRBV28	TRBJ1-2	CASRDPGGAGYTF
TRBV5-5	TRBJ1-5	CASSFTSGGMQPQHF
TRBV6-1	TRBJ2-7	CASSDGVRGESYEQYF
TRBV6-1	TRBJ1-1	CASSDKTGRTEAFF
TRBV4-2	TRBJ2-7	CASSHPSGAAYEQYF
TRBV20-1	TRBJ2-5	CSARDRVYQETQYF
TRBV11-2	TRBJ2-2	CASSLVGGAGGELFF
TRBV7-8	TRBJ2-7	CASSLARGRANEQYF
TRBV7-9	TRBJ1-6	CASSLQKTGPLHF
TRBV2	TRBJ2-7	CASSPRGSGEQYF
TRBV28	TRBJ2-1	CASSLSTSGGKNEQFF
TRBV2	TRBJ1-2	CASSETRDLYTF
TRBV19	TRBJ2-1	CASSTRTSGQFF
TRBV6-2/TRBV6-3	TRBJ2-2	CASKLAGATLRYTGELFF
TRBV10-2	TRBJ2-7	CASMATSGSREQYF
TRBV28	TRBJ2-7	CASSNRVGGYEQYF
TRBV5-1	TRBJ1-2	CASSPSSSYGYTF
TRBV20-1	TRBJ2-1	CSATGTSGRDEQFF
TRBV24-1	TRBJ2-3	CATSDPAPKDGTDTQYF
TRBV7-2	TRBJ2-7	CASSPLAGSYEQYF
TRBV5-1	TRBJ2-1	CASSLLDWKYNEQFF
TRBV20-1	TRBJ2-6	CSAKPPGYSGANVLTF